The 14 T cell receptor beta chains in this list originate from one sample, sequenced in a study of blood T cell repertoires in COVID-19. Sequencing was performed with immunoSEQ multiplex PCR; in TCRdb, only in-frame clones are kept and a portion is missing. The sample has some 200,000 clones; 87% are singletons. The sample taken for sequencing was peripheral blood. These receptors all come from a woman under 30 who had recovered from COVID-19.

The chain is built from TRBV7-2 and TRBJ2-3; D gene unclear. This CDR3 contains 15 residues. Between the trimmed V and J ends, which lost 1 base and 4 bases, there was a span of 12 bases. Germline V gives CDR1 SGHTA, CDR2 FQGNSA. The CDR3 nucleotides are TGTGCCAGCAGCTTAGGTTACTCCCGGGCAGATACGCAGTATTTT. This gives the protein CASSLGYSRADTQYF.

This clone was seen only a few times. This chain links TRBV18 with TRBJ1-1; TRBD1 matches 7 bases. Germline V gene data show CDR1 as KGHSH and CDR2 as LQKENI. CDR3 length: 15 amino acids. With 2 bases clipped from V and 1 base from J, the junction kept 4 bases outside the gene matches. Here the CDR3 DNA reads TGTGCCAGCTCACCAGGGACAGCAAAGAACACTGAAGCTTTCTTT. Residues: CASSPGTAKNTEAFF.

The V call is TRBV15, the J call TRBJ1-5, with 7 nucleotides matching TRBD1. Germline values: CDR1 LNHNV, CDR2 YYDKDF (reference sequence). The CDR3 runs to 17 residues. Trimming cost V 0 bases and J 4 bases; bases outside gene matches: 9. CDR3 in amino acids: CATSRDRVGQANQPQHF. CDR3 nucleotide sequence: TGTGCCACCAGCAGAGATCGCGTCGGACAGGCGAATCAGCCCCAGCATTTT.

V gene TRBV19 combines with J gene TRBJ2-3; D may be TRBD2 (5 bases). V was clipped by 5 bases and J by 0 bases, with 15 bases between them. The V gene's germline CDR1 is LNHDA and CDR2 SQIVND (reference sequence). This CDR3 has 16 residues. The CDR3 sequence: CASSPKGGGSTDTQYF. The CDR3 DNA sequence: TGTGCCAGTAGTCCCAAGGGTGGCGGGAGCACAGATACGCAGTATTTT.

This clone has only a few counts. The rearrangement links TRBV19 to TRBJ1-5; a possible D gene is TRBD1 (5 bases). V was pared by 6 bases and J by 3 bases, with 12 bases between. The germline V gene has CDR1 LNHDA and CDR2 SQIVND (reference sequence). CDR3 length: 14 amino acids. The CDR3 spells CASSSRVPNQPQHF. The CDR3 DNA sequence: TGTGCCAGTAGCAGCAGGGTTCCCAATCAGCCCCAGCATTTT. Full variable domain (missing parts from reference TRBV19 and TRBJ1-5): DGGITQSPKYLFRKEGQNVTLSCEQNLNHDAMYWYRQDPGQGLRLIYYSQIVNDFQKGDIAEGYSVSREKKESFPLTVTSAQKNPTAFYLCASSSRVPNQPQHFGDGTRLSIL.

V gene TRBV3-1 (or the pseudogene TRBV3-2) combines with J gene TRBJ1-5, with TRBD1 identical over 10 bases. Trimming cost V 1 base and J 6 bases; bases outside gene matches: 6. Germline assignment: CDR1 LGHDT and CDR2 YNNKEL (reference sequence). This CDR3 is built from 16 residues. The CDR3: CASSQAGTGVGQPQHF. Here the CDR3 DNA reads TGTGCCAGCAGCCAAGCCGGGACAGGGGTAGGTCAGCCCCAGCATTTT.

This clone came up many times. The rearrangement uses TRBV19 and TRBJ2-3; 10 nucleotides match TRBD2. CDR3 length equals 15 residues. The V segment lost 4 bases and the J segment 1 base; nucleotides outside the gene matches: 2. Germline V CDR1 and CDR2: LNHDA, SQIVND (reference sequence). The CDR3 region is CASSNLAGGTDTQYF. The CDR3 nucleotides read TGTGCCAGTAGTAACCTAGCGGGGGGCACAGATACGCAGTATTTT.

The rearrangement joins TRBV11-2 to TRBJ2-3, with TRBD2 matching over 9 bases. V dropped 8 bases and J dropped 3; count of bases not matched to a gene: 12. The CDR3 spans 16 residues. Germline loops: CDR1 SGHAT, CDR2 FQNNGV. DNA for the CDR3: TGTGCCAGCCGACAGATGCGGGGGGGCGGGACAGATACGCAGTATTTT. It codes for CASRQMRGGGTDTQYF.

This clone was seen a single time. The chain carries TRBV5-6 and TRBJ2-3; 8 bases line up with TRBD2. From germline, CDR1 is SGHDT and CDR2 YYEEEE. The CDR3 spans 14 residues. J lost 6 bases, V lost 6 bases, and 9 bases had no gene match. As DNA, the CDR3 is TGTGCCAGCAATCAGCGGGGGCTCGCCGATACGCAGTATTTT. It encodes CASNQRGLADTQYF.

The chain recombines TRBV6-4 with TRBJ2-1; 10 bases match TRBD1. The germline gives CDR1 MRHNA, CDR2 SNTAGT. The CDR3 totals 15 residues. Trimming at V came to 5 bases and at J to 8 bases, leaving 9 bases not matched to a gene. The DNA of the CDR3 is TGTGCCAGCAGTTCGGGACAGGGGATCTTTCATGAGCAGTTCTTC. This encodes CASSSGQGIFHEQFF.

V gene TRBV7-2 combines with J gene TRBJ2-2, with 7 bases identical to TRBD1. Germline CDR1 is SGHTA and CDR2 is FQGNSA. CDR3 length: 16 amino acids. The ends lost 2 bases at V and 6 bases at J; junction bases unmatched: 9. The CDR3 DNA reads TGTGCCAGCAGCTTAATCGGACAGGCGATCGCCGGGGAGCTGTTTTTT. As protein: CASSLIGQAIAGELFF.

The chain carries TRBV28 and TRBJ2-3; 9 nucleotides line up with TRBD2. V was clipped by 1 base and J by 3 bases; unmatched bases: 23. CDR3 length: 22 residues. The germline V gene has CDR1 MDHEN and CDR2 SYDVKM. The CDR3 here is CASSLSRWPFASGAPKTDTQYF. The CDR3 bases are TGTGCCAGCAGTTTATCCCGATGGCCCTTTGCTAGCGGGGCGCCCAAAACAGATACGCAGTATTTT.

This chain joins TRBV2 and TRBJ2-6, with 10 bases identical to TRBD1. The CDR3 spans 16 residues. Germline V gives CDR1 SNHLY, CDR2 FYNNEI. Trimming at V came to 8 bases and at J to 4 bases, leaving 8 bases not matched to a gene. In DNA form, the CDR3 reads TGTGCCAGCCGCCGGGACAGGGGCCCCGGGGCCAACGTCCTGACTTTC. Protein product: CASRRDRGPGANVLTF.

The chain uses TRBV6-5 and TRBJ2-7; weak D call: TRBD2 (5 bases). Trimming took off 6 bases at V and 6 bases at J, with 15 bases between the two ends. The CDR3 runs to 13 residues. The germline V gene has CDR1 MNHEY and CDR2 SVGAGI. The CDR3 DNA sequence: TGTGCCAGCAGGCCCGGGCGGGTGGGCGAGCAGTACGTC. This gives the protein CASRPGRVGEQYV.